Listed here are 16 T cell receptor beta chains from one sample, sequenced in a study of beta chain features in type 1 diabetes. Study conclusions and caveats: Type 1 diabetes patients had TCRB CDR3s that were shorter (moderately but significantly so) in all four CD4+ subsets.

The investigators reverse transcribed all of the isolated RNA, so they sequenced expressed TCRB transcripts. This table comes from immunoSEQ multiplex PCR, and its TCRdb copy is limited to in-frame clones, with some not included. The sample carries 600,000 to 700,000 clones, 12% recorded once. These TCRs are of unknown antigen specificity. Sequenced: naive CD4+ T cells from blood. The receptors originated from a man aged 25 to 40 with type 1 diabetes.

The sample holds a few counts of this clone. CDR3 amino acids: CASSAPTGEGREKLFF. For the CDR3, the DNA is TGCGCCAGCAGCGCCCCCACAGGGGAAGGTCGTGAAAAACTGTTTTTT. The chain employs TRBV5-1 and TRBJ1-4; 7 bases fit TRBD1. Germline assignment: CDR1 SGHRS and CDR2 YFSETQ. Trimming removed 4 bases from V and 7 bases from J; junction bases left unmatched: 13. The CDR3 contains 16 residues.

This chain joins TRBV5-1 and TRBJ1-6, with 9 bases that match TRBD1. The germline V gene has CDR1 SGHRS and CDR2 YFSETQ. This CDR3 region has 14 residues. Trimming took 8 bases from V and 7 from J; bases not matched to a gene: 7. The CDR3 bases are TGCGCCAGTGAGACGGGACAGGGAAATTCACCCCTCCACTTT. Its translation is CASETGQGNSPLHF.

This clone occurred a few times. This chain connects TRBV9 to TRBJ2-3, with D tentatively TRBD1 (6 bases). Trimming removed 4 bases from V and 0 bases from J, with 15 bases in between. The CDR3 runs to 16 residues. Germline CDR1 is SGDLS and CDR2 is YYNGEE. The CDR3 loop reads CASSSEQGISTDTQYF. DNA of the CDR3: TGTGCCAGCAGCTCCGAACAGGGAATTAGCACAGATACGCAGTATTTT.

V usage is TRBV7-9 and J usage is TRBJ1-2; 10 nucleotides match TRBD1. Germline CDR1 is SEHNR and CDR2 is FQNEAQ (reference sequence). The CDR3 totals 16 residues. V was pared by 4 bases and J by 2 bases, with 7 bases of the junction left unmatched. In DNA form, the CDR3 reads TGTGCCAGCAGCTCCTCAGACAGGGGGCGAAACTATGGCTACACCTTC. This codes for CASSSSDRGRNYGYTF.

This clone turned up a few times. The chain combines TRBV4-3 with TRBJ1-2; TRBD1 matches 10 bases. V trimming: 5 bases; J trimming: 0 bases; junction bases outside the gene matches: 3. Germline V gene lookup returns CDR1 LGHNA and CDR2 YSLEER. The CDR3 has 15 residues. The CDR3 DNA sequence: TGCGCCAGCAGCGAGGGGACAGGGGCTAACTATGGCTACACCTTC. It encodes CASSEGTGANYGYTF.

The table lists this clone with a few counts. The chain employs TRBV4-2 and TRBJ2-6, with 9 bases identical to TRBD1. Germline-derived CDR1 and CDR2 are LGHNA and YNFKEQ. V lost 8 bases, J lost 1 base, and 12 bases stayed unmatched. The CDR3 consists of 18 residues. CDR3 amino acids: CASAHLGTGPSGANVLTF. As DNA, the CDR3 is TGTGCCAGCGCACACCTCGGGACAGGGCCATCTGGGGCCAACGTCCTGACTTTC.

This clone turned up a few times. DNA of the CDR3: TGTGCCAGCAGTAGTATCAGGAACACTGAAGCTTTCTTT. This translates into CASSSIRNTEAFF. The chain is built from TRBV27 and TRBJ1-1; D remains unclear. V lost 5 bases and J 1 base, leaving 8 bases between the germline ends. The germline V gene encodes CDR1 MNHEY and CDR2 SMNVEV (reference sequence). The CDR3 is 13 amino acids.

There are a few counts of this clone. V usage is TRBV29-1 and J usage is TRBJ2-5; possible D gene TRBD2, 6 bases. The germline V gene has CDR1 SQVTM and CDR2 ANQGSEA. V dropped 1 base and J dropped 5 bases, with 17 bases sitting between them. The CDR3 has 15 residues. The CDR3 DNA sequence: TGCAGCGTTGAAGGCGGGCGGGGAAGTGGGGAGACCCAGTACTTC. Protein sequence: CSVEGGRGSGETQYF.

J is TRBJ1-1 and V is TRBV7-6; D is uncertain. V was pared by 2 bases and J by 0 bases, with 1 base between. CDR1 is SGHVS and CDR2 is FNYEAQ in the germline V gene. The CDR3 has 12 amino acids. For the CDR3, the DNA is TGTGCCAGCAGCTTAATGAACACTGAAGCTTTCTTT. As protein: CASSLMNTEAFF.

This rearrangement joins TRBV2 to TRBJ2-7; 8 positions agree with TRBD1. Germline V gene data show CDR1 as SNHLY and CDR2 as FYNNEI. Trimming at V came to 7 bases and at J to 0 bases, leaving 11 bases not matched to a gene. The CDR3 totals 16 residues. In DNA form, the CDR3 reads TGTGCCAGCATTGACAGGGGTTCCGCCGGCTCCTACGAGCAGTACTTC. This translates into CASIDRGSAGSYEQYF.

This chain uses TRBV29-1 with TRBJ2-5; perhaps TRBD2 as D (6 bases). Gene TRBJ2-7 matches the end of the DNA better, so the J call may be wrong. Germline V gene data show CDR1 as SQVTM and CDR2 as ANQGSEA. CDR3 length equals 14 residues. DNA for the CDR3: TGCAGCGTCGGCCACTTACTGGGGAGGAACGAGCAGTACTTC. This translates into CSVGHLLGRNEQYF.

This clone was seen a handful of times. The V gene is TRBV7-2, the J gene TRBJ2-7; D ambiguous. Germline assignment: CDR1 SGHTA and CDR2 FQGNSA. There are 18 residues in the CDR3. The germline V and J ends were trimmed by 1 base and 3 bases, with 22 bases remaining between them. The CDR3 is CASSLGLGRVARFYEQYF. The CDR3 DNA is TGTGCCAGCAGCTTAGGCTTGGGTAGAGTAGCACGCTTCTACGAGCAGTACTTC.

This clone was observed a few times. The J gene is TRBJ1-2, the V gene TRBV4-3; 7 bases map to TRBD1. The J segment lost 7 bases and the V segment lost 1 base, leaving 12 bases of the junction unmatched. The V gene's germline CDR1 is LGHNA and CDR2 YSLEER. The CDR3 is 16 amino acids. CDR3 coding DNA: TGCGCCAGCAGCCAAGGAAAGGGGGCGAGTAGGTTTGGCTACACCTTC. Translation: CASSQGKGASRFGYTF.

The chain recombines TRBV14 with TRBJ2-5; 7 bases agree with TRBD1. The germline V gene has CDR1 SGHDN and CDR2 FVKESK. Unmatched junction bases numbered 5, after V lost 0 bases and J lost 4 bases. The CDR3 is 15 amino acids. The CDR3 reads CASSQDRHRGETQYF. The CDR3 DNA reads as TGTGCCAGCAGCCAAGATCGGCACAGGGGAGAGACCCAGTACTTC.

The chain employs TRBV5-4 and TRBJ1-1, with D possibly TRBD1 on 5 matching bases. This CDR3 region has 11 residues. The V end lost 4 bases, the J end lost 11 bases, and 12 bases lay between the germline ends. Per the germline V gene, CDR1 is SGHNT and CDR2 is YYREEE (reference sequence). In DNA, the CDR3 is TGTGCCAGCAGCGCAGGGTTGAGGGCTTTCTTT. Translated, it gives CASSAGLRAFF.

The chain recombines TRBV19 with TRBJ2-1; no firm D call. The CDR3 is made up of 16 amino acids. The V gene's germline CDR1 is LNHDA and CDR2 SQIVND (reference sequence). Deletions cut 4 bases from V and 0 bases from J, with 13 bases between. The CDR3 spells CASSTFGRPSYNEQFF. DNA for the CDR3: TGTGCCAGTAGTACCTTTGGGCGGCCCTCCTACAATGAGCAGTTCTTC. Supplemented by reference TRBV19 and TRBJ2-1, the full variable domain reads DGGITQSPKYLFRKEGQNVTLSCEQNLNHDAMYWYRQDPGQGLRLIYYSQIVNDFQKGDIAEGYSVSREKKESFPLTVTSAQKNPTAFYLCASSTFGRPSYNEQFFGPGTRLTVL.